This T cell receptor beta chain was captured by sequencing in a study of blood T cells in healthy people across ages. CDR1 is SEHNR, CDR2 FQNEAQ, per germline (reference sequence). Trimming removed 0 bases at V and 4 bases at J, with 12 bases between. The CDR3 is 15 amino acids. General observations from the study: Strong correlation linked observed beta diversity and percent naive T cells.

Together with a sample-barcoded 5' primer, a J-beta primer mix was included in a second PCR lasting roughly 6 to 12 cycles. With 12 random nucleotides, a template-switch adaptor tagged each individual cDNA molecule. TCRdb recomputed calls from the 5' RACE reads with MiXCR, one row per CDR3 protein. Among roughly 730,000 distinct CDR3 sequences, 45% to 70% were seen once, and the ten largest hold 20% to 30%. This clonotype was observed once. Its specificity is not known. The sequence was obtained from a man in his forties in good health. The rearrangement joins TRBV7-9 to TRBJ1-2; a possible D gene is TRBD1 (6 bases). The sample was blood. CDR3 region: CASSLAVRGVYGYTF. CDR3 DNA: TGTGCCAGCAGCTTAGCGGTCAGGGGAGTCTATGGCTACACCTTC.